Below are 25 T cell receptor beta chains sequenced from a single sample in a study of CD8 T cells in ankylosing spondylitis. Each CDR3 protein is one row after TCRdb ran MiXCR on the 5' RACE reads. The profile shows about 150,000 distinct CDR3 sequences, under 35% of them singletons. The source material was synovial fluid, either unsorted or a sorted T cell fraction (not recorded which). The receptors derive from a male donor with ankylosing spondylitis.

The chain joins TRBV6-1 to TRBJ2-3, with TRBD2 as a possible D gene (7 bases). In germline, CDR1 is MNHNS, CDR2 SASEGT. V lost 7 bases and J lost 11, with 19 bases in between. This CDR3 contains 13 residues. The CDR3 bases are TGTGCCAGCACTCACGGAGGGGGGGGCGAGCAGTATTTT. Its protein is CASTHGGGGEQYF.

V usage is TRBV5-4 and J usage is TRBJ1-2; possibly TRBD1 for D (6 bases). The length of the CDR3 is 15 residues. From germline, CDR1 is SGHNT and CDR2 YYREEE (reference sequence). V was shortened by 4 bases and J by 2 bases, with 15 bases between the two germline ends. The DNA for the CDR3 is TGTGCCAGCAGCCCGGAGCCCAGGGGAAACTATGGCTACACCTTC. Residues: CASSPEPRGNYGYTF.

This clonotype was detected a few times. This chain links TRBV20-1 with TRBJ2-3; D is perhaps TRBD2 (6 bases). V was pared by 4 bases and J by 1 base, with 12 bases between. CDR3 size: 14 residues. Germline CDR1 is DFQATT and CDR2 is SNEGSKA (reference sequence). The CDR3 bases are TGCAGTGCTAAAGCGGGCCTTGGCACAGATACGCAGTATTTT. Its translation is CSAKAGLGTDTQYF.

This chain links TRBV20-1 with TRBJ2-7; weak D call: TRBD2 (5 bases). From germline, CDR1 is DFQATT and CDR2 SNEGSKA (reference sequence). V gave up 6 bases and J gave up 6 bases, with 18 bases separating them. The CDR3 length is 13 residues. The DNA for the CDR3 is TGCAGTGCCTATGACTACGCCTCCCGCGAGCAGTACTTC. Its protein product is CSAYDYASREQYF.

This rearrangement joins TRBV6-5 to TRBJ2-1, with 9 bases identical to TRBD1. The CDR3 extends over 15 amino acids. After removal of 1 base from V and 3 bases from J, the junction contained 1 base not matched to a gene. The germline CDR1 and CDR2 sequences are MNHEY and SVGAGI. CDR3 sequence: CASSYLTGGYNEQFF. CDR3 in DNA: TGTGCCAGCAGTTACTTGACAGGGGGCTACAATGAGCAGTTCTTC.

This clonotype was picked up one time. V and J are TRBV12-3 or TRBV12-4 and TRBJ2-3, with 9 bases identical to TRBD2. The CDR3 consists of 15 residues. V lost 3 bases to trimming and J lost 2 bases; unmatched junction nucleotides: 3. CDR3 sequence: CASSLGTSITDTQYF. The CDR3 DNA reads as TGTGCCAGCAGTTTGGGGACTAGCATCACAGATACGCAGTATTTT.

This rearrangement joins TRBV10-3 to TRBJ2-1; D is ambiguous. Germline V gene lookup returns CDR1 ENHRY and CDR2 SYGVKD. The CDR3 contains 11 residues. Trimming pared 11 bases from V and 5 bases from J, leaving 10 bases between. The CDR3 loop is CAVSADNEQFF. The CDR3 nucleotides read TGTGCCGTGTCCGCGGACAATGAGCAGTTCTTC.

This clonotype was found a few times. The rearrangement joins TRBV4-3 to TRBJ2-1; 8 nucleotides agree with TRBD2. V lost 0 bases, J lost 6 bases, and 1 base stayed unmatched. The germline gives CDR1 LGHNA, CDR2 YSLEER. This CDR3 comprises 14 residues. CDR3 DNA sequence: TGCGCCAGCAGCCAAGATGCGGGGGGCAATGAGCAGTTCTTC. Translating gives CASSQDAGGNEQFF.

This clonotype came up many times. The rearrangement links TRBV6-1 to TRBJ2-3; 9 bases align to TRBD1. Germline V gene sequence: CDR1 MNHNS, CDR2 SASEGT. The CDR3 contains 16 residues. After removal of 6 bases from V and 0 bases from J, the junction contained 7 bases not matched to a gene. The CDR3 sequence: CASRIQGAFSTDTQYF. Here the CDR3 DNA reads TGTGCCAGCAGGATACAGGGGGCGTTTAGCACAGATACGCAGTATTTT.

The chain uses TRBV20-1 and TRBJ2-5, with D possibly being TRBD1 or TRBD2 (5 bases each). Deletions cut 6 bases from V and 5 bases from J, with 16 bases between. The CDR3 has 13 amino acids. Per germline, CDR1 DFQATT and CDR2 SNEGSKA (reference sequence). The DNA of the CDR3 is TGCAGTGCCTCGAGGGGCCCGGAGGAGACCCAGTACTTC. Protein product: CSASRGPEETQYF.

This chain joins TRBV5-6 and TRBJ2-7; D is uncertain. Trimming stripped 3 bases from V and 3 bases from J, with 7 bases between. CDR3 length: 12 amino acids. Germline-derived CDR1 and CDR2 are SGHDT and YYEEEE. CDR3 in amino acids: CASSSTHYEQYF. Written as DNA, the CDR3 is TGTGCCAGCAGCTCAACGCACTACGAGCAGTACTTC.

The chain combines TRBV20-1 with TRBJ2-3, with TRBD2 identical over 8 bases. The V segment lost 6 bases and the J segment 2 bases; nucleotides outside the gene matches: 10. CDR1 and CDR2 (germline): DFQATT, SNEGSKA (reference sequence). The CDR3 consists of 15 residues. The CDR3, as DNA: TGCAGTGCATATGGGACTAGTAGGGACACAGATACGCAGTATTTT. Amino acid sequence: CSAYGTSRDTDTQYF.

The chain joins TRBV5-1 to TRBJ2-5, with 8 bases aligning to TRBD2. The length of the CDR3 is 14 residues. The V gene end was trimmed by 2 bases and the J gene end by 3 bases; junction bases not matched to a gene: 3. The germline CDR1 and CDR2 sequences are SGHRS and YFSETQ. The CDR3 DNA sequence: TGCGCCAGCAGCTTAGGAGCGGGAGAAGAGACCCAGTACTTC. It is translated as CASSLGAGEETQYF.

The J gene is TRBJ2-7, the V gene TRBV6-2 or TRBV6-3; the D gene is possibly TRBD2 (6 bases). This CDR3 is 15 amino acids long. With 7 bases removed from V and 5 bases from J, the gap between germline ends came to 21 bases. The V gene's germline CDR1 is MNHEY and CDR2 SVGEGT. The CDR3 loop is CASTIEGGLTHEQYF. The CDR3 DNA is TGTGCCAGCACCATAGAGGGAGGACTCACCCACGAGCAGTACTTC.

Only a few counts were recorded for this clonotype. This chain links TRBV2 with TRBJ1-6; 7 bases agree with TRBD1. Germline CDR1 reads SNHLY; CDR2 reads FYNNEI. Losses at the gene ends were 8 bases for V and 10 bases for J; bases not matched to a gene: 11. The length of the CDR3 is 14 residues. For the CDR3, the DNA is TGTGCCAGCGCCCGACAGGGTGGTGAGTCACCCCTCCACTTT. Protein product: CASARQGGESPLHF.

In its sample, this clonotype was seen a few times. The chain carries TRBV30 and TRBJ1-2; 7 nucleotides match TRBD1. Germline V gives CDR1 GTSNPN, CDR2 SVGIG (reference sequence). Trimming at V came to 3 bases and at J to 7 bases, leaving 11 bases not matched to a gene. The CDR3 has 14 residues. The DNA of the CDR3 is TGTGCCTGGAGACGCACCGGGACAGAAGGTGGCTACACCTTC. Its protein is CAWRRTGTEGGYTF.

The chain's CDR3 is CASSAGQGGLYGYTF. CDR3 nucleotide sequence: TGTGCCAGCAGCGCGGGACAGGGGGGCCTCTATGGCTACACCTTC. This sequence joins TRBV11-1 and TRBJ1-2, with 11 bases that match TRBD1. The CDR3 covers 15 residues. Germline V CDR1 and CDR2: SGHAT, FQDESV (reference sequence). V gave up 5 bases and J gave up 4 bases; unmatched junction bases: 6.

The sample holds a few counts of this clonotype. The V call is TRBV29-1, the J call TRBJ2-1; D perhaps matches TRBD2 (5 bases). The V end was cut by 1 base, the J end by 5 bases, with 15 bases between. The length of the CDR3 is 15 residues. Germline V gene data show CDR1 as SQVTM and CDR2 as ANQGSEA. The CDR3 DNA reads TGCAGCGTTGAAGGGGCGGGCCCCTCAGACAATGAGCAGTTCTTC. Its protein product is CSVEGAGPSDNEQFF.

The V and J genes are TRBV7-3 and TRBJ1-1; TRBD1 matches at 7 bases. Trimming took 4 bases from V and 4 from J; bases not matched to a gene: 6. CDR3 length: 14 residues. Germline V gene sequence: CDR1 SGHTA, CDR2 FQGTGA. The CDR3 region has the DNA TGTGCCAGCAGCTGGACAGGAGGGGTCACTGAAGCTTTCTTT. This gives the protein CASSWTGGVTEAFF.

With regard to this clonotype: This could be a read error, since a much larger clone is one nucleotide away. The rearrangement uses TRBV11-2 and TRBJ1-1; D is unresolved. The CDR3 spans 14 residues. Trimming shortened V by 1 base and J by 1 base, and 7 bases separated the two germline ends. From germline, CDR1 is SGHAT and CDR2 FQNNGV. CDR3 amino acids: CASSLGARNTEAFF. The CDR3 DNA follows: TGTGCCAGCAGCTTAGGGGCAAGGAACACTGAAGCTTTCTTT.

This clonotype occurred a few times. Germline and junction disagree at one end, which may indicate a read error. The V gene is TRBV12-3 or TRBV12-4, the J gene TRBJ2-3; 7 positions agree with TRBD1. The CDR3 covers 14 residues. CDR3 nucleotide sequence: TGTGCCAGCTGTTTCACCGGGACAGCAGATACGCAGTATTTT. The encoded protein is CASCFTGTADTQYF.

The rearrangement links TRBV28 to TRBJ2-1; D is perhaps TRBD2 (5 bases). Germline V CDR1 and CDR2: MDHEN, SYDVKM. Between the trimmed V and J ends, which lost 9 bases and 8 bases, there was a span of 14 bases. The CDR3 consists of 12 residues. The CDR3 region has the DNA TGTGCCAGGACACGGGGATCCCATGAGCAGTTCTTC. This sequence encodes CARTRGSHEQFF.

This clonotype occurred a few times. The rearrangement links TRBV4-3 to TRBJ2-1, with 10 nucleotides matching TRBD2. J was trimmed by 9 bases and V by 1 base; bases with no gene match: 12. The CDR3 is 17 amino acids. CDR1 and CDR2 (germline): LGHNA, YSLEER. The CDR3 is CASSQAGPSGSTGEQFF. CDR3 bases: TGCGCCAGCAGCCAAGCGGGTCCTAGCGGGAGCACGGGTGAGCAGTTCTTC.

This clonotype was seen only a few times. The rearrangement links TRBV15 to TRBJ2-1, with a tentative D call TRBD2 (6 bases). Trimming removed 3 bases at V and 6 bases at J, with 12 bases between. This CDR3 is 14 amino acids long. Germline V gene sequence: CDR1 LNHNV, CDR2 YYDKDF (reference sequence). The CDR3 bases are TGTGCCACCAGCAGGGGGGGAACGCTCAATGAGCAGTTCTTC. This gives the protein CATSRGGTLNEQFF.

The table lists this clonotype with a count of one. The CDR3 protein is CASSPTWEASGNTIYF. Here the CDR3 DNA reads TGTGCCAGCAGCCCGACCTGGGAGGCATCTGGAAACACCATATATTTT. V usage is TRBV5-4 and J usage is TRBJ1-3, with D unresolved. The CDR3 is made up of 16 amino acids. The V end was cut by 4 bases, the J end by 1 base, with 15 bases between. Germline assignment: CDR1 SGHNT and CDR2 YYREEE (reference sequence).